This T cell receptor beta chain was recovered during a study of CD8+ T cells in alopecia areata. Study observations and caveats: Clonality in lesional scalp, especially alopecia totalis/universalis, exceeded that of normal scalp. There were also resident alphabeta T cells of normal skin sequenced in scalp samples.

About this clone itself: What it binds is unknown.

Sequencing relied on a cDNA template that was reverse transcribed from extracted RNA. Method: immunoSEQ multiplex PCR; TCRdb's copy keeps in-frame clones and lacks some. Of around 29,000 clones listed, more than 60% are singletons. The junction had 12 bases not matched to a gene; V was cut back by 4 bases and J by 0 bases. The CDR3 contains 18 residues. It was from alopecia areata patients that lesional scalp punch biopsies and peripheral blood were collected. The sorting of PBMCs gave CD4+ and CD8+ T cells. The chain is built from TRBV23-1 and TRBJ1-5; 7 positions match TRBD1. Being an ORF, TRBV23-1 has a function that is uncertain. This receptor was identified in a human donor with alopecia areata. Sequenced input: NKG2D-low CD8+ T cells sorted from blood. The CDR3: CASSRRQGSPGSNQPQHF. DNA of the CDR3: TGCGCCAGCAGTCGTCGACAGGGAAGTCCTGGTAGCAATCAGCCCCAGCATTTT.